This TCR beta chain was sequenced in a study of blood T cell repertoires in COVID-19. About the study: Samples taken during acute and convalescent COVID-19 were collected in the United States, Italy and Spain. Sample material is recorded as cDNA or gDNA derived from T cells, B-cell-depleted T cells, or PBMCs.

In the study's own analysis: Amplified reference gene primers provided the basis for estimating nucleated cell counts. Here immunoSEQ multiplex PCR was the method, and the copy in TCRdb shows in-frame clones only, minus some. Clonal size and the V and J genes are those of that table, whereas D and trimming came from the DNA. The sample records more than 200,000 clones, 65% to 85% being singletons. This CDR3 spans 15 amino acids. CDR1 is SGHKS, CDR2 YYEKEE, per germline (reference sequence). J lost 4 bases, V lost 3 bases, and 9 bases had no gene match. The clonotype comes from a man aged 35 to 55 with acute or convalescent COVID-19. V and J are TRBV5-5 and TRBJ1-2, with TRBD1 identical over 7 bases. Sequencing was performed on peripheral blood. CDR3: CASSSSNRDSYGYTF. For the CDR3, the DNA is TGTGCCAGCAGCTCCTCGAACCGGGACAGCTATGGCTACACCTTC.